One and the same sample provided the 32 T cell receptor beta chains below, sequenced in a study of CD8+CD57+ T cells in acquired aplastic anemia. Using genomic DNA as the template, TCR beta VDJ and CDR3 profiling was carried out. TCRdb re-analysed the reads in MiXCR, keeping a single row per CDR3 protein. The table records roughly 250,000 distinct CDR3 sequences, around 45% of them present only once. Previously, flow cytometry had revealed CD8+CD57+ cell expansion in the patients chosen for sequencing. The sequencing input was sorted CD4+, CD8+, or CD8+CD57+ T cells (not recorded which) from PBMCs. Every receptor here comes from a human donor with aplastic anemia.

This clonotype was seen at least ten times. V and J are TRBV10-3 and TRBJ1-1, with TRBD1 identical over 11 bases. The CDR3 totals 16 residues. Germline V gene data show CDR1 as ENHRY and CDR2 as SYGVKD. V shed 8 bases and J 6 bases; nucleotides not matched to a gene: 14. The CDR3 region is CAIGAPDRGLGAEAFF. The DNA of the CDR3 is TGTGCCATCGGGGCTCCGGACAGGGGGCTGGGGGCTGAAGCTTTCTTT.

This clonotype was recorded at least ten times. In nucleotides, the CDR3 is TGTGCCAGCAGCTTAGGGGGAAGGGGAGACTCCGAGCAGTACTTC. Encoded protein: CASSLGGRGDSEQYF. The chain is built from TRBV7-9 and TRBJ2-7; D may correspond to TRBD1 or TRBD2 (5 bases each). Germline V gives CDR1 SEHNR, CDR2 FQNEAQ (reference sequence). The CDR3 length is 15 residues. Between the trimmed V and J ends, which lost 1 base and 6 bases, there was a span of 16 bases.

On this clonotype: This may come from a read error, since a much larger clone is one base off. This sequence joins TRBV4-3 and TRBJ2-7, with D maybe TRBD2 (6 bases). Germline-derived CDR1 and CDR2 are LGHNA and YSLEER. The CDR3 is 16 amino acids. CDR3 DNA: TGCGCCAGCAGCGGGTCCCGGGACTGGTCTTTGGGCGAGCGGTACTTC. This translates into CASSGSRDWSLGERYF.

This clonotype showed up just a few times. This chain uses TRBV28 with TRBJ2-7; 10 positions match TRBD1. Germline V lookup: CDR1 MDHEN, CDR2 SYDVKM. V shed 6 bases, J shed 3 bases, and the junction held 5 bases outside the gene matches. There are 14 residues in the CDR3. DNA for the CDR3: TGTGCCAGCAGCAGGGGGACAGGGGTCTACGAGCAGTACTTC. Protein: CASSRGTGVYEQYF.

This clonotype was counted ten times or more. The rearrangement uses TRBV14 and TRBJ2-3; D may be TRBD2 (6 bases). This CDR3 spans 15 amino acids. In germline, CDR1 is SGHDN, CDR2 FVKESK. The V end was cut by 6 bases, the J end by 9 bases, with 22 bases between. DNA for the CDR3: TGTGCCAGCAGTCCGCCGGGACTCGAGAGCTTGACGCAGTATTTT. It translates to CASSPPGLESLTQYF. Together with reference TRBV14 and TRBJ2-3, the CDR3 gives the full variable domain: EAGVTQFPSHSVIEKGQTVTLRCDPISGHDNLYWYRRVMGKEIKFLLHFVKESKQDESGMPNNRFLAERTGGTYSTLKVQPAELEDSGVYFCASSPPGLESLTQYFGPGTRLTVL.

This clonotype showed up many times. This chain uses TRBV19 with TRBJ2-5; D is possibly TRBD2 (5 bases). This CDR3 is 15 amino acids long. Germline values: CDR1 LNHDA, CDR2 SQIVND (reference sequence). The germline V and J ends were trimmed by 1 base and 5 bases, with 14 bases remaining between them. CDR3 coding DNA: TGTGCCAGTAGTATAGGGCTAGCAGGCAGGGAGACCCAGTACTTC. This codes for CASSIGLAGRETQYF.

Worth noting for this clonotype: The junction differs from germline at one of its ends, possibly a read error. The chain is built from TRBV10-3 and TRBJ1-2, with D possibly TRBD1 on 5 matching bases. CDR1 and CDR2 (germline): ENHRY, SYGVKD. This CDR3 is 14 amino acids long. The CDR3 spells CASSYGRANYGYTF. The CDR3 DNA reads as TGTGCCAGCAGTTACGGCAGGGCCAACTATGGCTACACCTTC.

The sample holds many counts of this clonotype. V and J are TRBV7-9 and TRBJ2-5, with D maybe TRBD1 (6 bases). Germline assignment: CDR1 SEHNR and CDR2 FQNEAQ (reference sequence). CDR3 size: 14 residues. Trimming left V 1 base short and J 0 bases short, with 6 bases between. CDR3 region: CASSLGQDQETQYF. The DNA of the CDR3 is TGTGCCAGCAGCTTAGGACAGGACCAAGAGACCCAGTACTTC.

This clonotype was recorded many times. The chain carries TRBV2 and TRBJ2-7, with D perhaps TRBD1 (5 bases). This CDR3 contains 12 residues. Trimming removed 10 bases at V and 2 bases at J, with 12 bases between. Germline loops: CDR1 SNHLY, CDR2 FYNNEI. CDR3 sequence: CATQGSPYEQYF. As DNA, the CDR3 is TGTGCCACCCAGGGTTCTCCCTACGAGCAGTACTTC.

For this clonotype: A clone one base away is much larger, so this may be a read error. This chain connects TRBV6-6 to TRBJ2-7; 7 nucleotides match TRBD1. CDR3 size: 14 residues. V lost 6 bases to trimming and J lost 5 bases; unmatched junction nucleotides: 10. The V gene's germline CDR1 is MNHNY and CDR2 SVGAGI (reference sequence). CDR3 DNA: TGTGCCAGCAGCGACGGGACAGAGGGGAACGAGCAGTACTTC. Translation gives CASSDGTEGNEQYF.

A few counts support this clonotype. In DNA form, the CDR3 reads TGTGCCAGCAGTTTGAGTCCAGGATCCTACGAGCAGTACTTC. It codes for CASSLSPGSYEQYF. The V call is TRBV27, the J call TRBJ2-7, with D unclear. This CDR3 is built from 14 residues. The V end lost 3 bases, the J end lost 1 base, and 10 bases lay between the germline ends. Germline V gene lookup returns CDR1 MNHEY and CDR2 SMNVEV (reference sequence).

This clonotype occurred many times. The chain is built from TRBV20-1 and TRBJ2-7; 7 nucleotides match TRBD1. V shed 0 bases, J shed 2 bases, and the junction held 4 bases outside the gene matches. This CDR3 spans 14 amino acids. Germline lookup yields CDR1 DFQATT and CDR2 SNEGSKA (reference sequence). The CDR3 region is CSARDQGTAYEQYF. The CDR3 DNA follows: TGCAGTGCTAGAGATCAGGGGACAGCCTACGAGCAGTACTTC.

This clonotype was found many times. V gene TRBV9 combines with J gene TRBJ2-7; D call uncertain. Trimming shortened V by 5 bases and J by 0 bases, and 12 bases separated the two germline ends. The CDR3 consists of 14 residues. Germline V lookup: CDR1 SGDLS, CDR2 YYNGEE. The CDR3 loop reads CASSTSRTSYEQYF. The CDR3 DNA is TGTGCCAGCAGTACGAGCAGGACCTCCTACGAGCAGTACTTC.

The V call is TRBV11-2, the J call TRBJ2-1; 12 bases fit TRBD1. From germline, CDR1 is SGHAT and CDR2 FQNNGV. The CDR3 contains 14 residues. J lost 7 bases, V lost 9 bases, and 7 bases had no gene match. The CDR3 DNA follows: TGTGCCAGTGAAGGGACAGGGGGCCTGAATGAGCAGTTCTTC. Translation: CASEGTGGLNEQFF.

This clonotype showed up many times. This chain joins TRBV10-2 and TRBJ1-5, with D unclear. The CDR3 runs 14 residues. The V and J ends lost 0 bases and 6 bases respectively, with 9 bases between them. CDR1 WSHSY and CDR2 SAAADI come from the germline V gene. The CDR3 spells CASSESRGTQPQHF. DNA of the CDR3: TGCGCCAGCAGTGAGTCGAGAGGTACTCAGCCCCAGCATTTT.

The chain couples TRBV25-1 to TRBJ1-6; TRBD1 aligns across 9 bases. CDR1 is MGHDK, CDR2 SYGVNS, per germline. CDR3 length equals 14 residues. The ends lost 8 bases at V and 13 bases at J; junction bases unmatched: 12. DNA of the CDR3: TGTGCCAGCGGACCCGGGACAGGGAGTTCGCCCCTCCACTTT. Translation gives CASGPGTGSSPLHF.

The chain combines TRBV25-1 with TRBJ2-2; TRBD2 matches at 11 bases. Losses at the gene ends were 4 bases for V and 1 base for J; bases not matched to a gene: 5. Germline V CDR1 and CDR2: MGHDK, SYGVNS. This CDR3 spans 17 amino acids. The CDR3 coding sequence is TGTGCCAGCAGTGGGCTCCTAGCGGGGGGGAACACCGGGGAGCTGTTTTTT. Residues: CASSGLLAGGNTGELFF.

The chain employs TRBV20-1 and TRBJ2-5; D possibly matches TRBD1 or TRBD2 (6 bases each). Germline assignment: CDR1 DFQATT and CDR2 SNEGSKA (reference sequence). This CDR3 has 14 amino acids. V lost 3 bases and J 0 bases, leaving 11 bases between the germline ends. CDR3 region: CSARGGSHQETQYF. Written as DNA, the CDR3 is TGCAGTGCTAGGGGGGGCAGCCACCAAGAGACCCAGTACTTC.

This clonotype appeared many times. The V gene is TRBV20-1, the J gene TRBJ2-5, with TRBD2 matching over 10 bases. V lost 4 bases, J lost 2 bases, and 4 bases stayed unmatched. Per germline, CDR1 DFQATT and CDR2 SNEGSKA (reference sequence). This CDR3 has 14 residues. In DNA form, the CDR3 reads TGCAGTGCTAAAGCGGGGGGGTTTCAAGAGACCCAGTACTTC. Translated, it gives CSAKAGGFQETQYF.

The chain joins TRBV28 to TRBJ2-7; D is perhaps TRBD2 (6 bases). This CDR3 region has 14 residues. The ends were cut back, 3 bases at V and 2 bases at J, with 11 bases in the middle. Germline CDR1 reads MDHEN; CDR2 reads SYDVKM. The CDR3 is CASSLEERAYEQYF. The CDR3 DNA reads as TGTGCCAGCAGTTTGGAGGAGCGGGCCTACGAGCAGTACTTC.

The rearrangement joins TRBV12-3 or TRBV12-4 to TRBJ1-1, with D hard to call. The V end lost 3 bases, the J end lost 6 bases, and 17 bases lay between the germline ends. There are 15 residues in the CDR3. The CDR3: CASSFLSGRWAEAFF. The CDR3, as DNA: TGTGCCAGCAGTTTCCTTAGCGGGAGGTGGGCTGAAGCTTTCTTT.

The V gene is TRBV6-4, the J gene TRBJ2-3; no clear D. Trimming removed 5 bases at V and 2 bases at J, with 8 bases between. Germline loops: CDR1 MRHNA, CDR2 SNTAGT. This CDR3 has 13 residues. This chain's CDR3 is CASSYTYTDTQYF. CDR3 DNA: TGTGCCAGCAGTTATACATACACAGATACGCAGTATTTT.

Worth noting for this clonotype: The conserved final phenylalanine or tryptophan is absent from the CDR3, which likely points to a read error. The chain carries TRBV2 and TRBJ2-2; D uncertain. This CDR3 is built from 11 residues. Trimming removed 4 bases from V and 9 bases from J, with 6 bases in between. From germline, CDR1 is SNHLY and CDR2 FYNNEI. CDR3 nucleotides: TGTGCCAGCAGTGTATTTTGGGAGCTGTTTTCT. Encoded protein: CASSVFWELFS.

The chain has TRBV7-9 and TRBJ1-2; D is possibly TRBD1 (6 bases). The V and J ends lost 5 bases and 0 bases respectively, with 22 bases between them. Germline lookup yields CDR1 SEHNR and CDR2 FQNEAQ (reference sequence). The CDR3 has 18 residues. In nucleotides, the CDR3 is TGTGCCAGCAGCGCAGGCCTGAGGACAGACCGGACTAACTATGGCTACACCTTC. Its translation is CASSAGLRTDRTNYGYTF.

At least ten counts were recorded for this clonotype. CDR3 sequence reads: CASSVDRDRTSGQPQHF. Here the CDR3 DNA reads TGTGCCAGCAGTGTAGACCGGGACAGGACTTCCGGTCAGCCCCAGCATTTT. This chain joins TRBV2 and TRBJ1-5, with 8 bases matching TRBD1. The CDR3 covers 17 residues. V was pared by 4 bases and J by 6 bases, with 14 bases of the junction left unmatched. The germline V gene has CDR1 SNHLY and CDR2 FYNNEI.

The V and J genes are TRBV24-1 and TRBJ2-3; D gene unclear. V lost 4 bases, J lost 2 bases, and 6 bases lay in between. Germline lookup yields CDR1 KGHDR and CDR2 SFDVKD. The CDR3 is 13 amino acids. The CDR3 DNA is TGTGCCACCAGTGAGGAGACCACAGATACGCAGTATTTT. Translating it yields CATSEETTDTQYF.

The sample holds many counts of this clonotype. The chain is built from TRBV7-8 and TRBJ1-6, with D perhaps matching TRBD1 (5 bases). V lost 1 base and J 9 bases, leaving 13 bases between the germline ends. Germline CDR1 is SGHVS and CDR2 is FQNEAQ. This CDR3 is 15 amino acids long. The CDR3 reads CASSLGRDPRSPLHF. The CDR3 bases are TGTGCCAGCAGCTTAGGACGGGACCCGCGTTCACCCCTCCACTTT.

The genes are TRBV20-1 and TRBJ2-5; TRBD2 agrees at 7 bases. This CDR3 comprises 14 residues. V lost 2 bases and J lost 1; bases outside the gene matches: 4. The germline gives CDR1 DFQATT, CDR2 SNEGSKA (reference sequence). The CDR3 bases are TGCAGTGCTAGAAGCGGGGAGCGCCAAGAGACCCAGTACTTC. Translated, it gives CSARSGERQETQYF.

For this clonotype: A much more abundant neighbour one base away suggests this may be a read error. The genes are TRBV7-9 and TRBJ1-1; D is unclear. This CDR3 is built from 17 residues. V lost 11 bases and J lost 8, with 33 bases in between. Germline loops: CDR1 SEHNR, CDR2 FQNEAQ (reference sequence). The CDR3 reads CACNPLSTPAVAPEAFF. The CDR3, as DNA: TGTGCCTGCAACCCACTCTCAACCCCGGCGGTGGCACCCGAAGCTTTCTTT.

This clonotype was seen at least ten times. This chain uses TRBV6-1 with TRBJ2-7; TRBD1 matches at 10 bases. The V gene's germline CDR1 is MNHNS and CDR2 SASEGT. J was trimmed by 2 bases and V by 6 bases; bases with no gene match: 7. This CDR3 has 15 amino acids. CDR3 sequence: CASSRDRGIPYEQYF. In DNA, the CDR3 is TGTGCCAGCAGCCGGGACAGGGGAATCCCCTACGAGCAGTACTTC.

With respect to this clonotype: This could be a read error, since a much larger clone is one nucleotide away. The CDR3 loop reads CASSGAAGASYEQYF. The CDR3 DNA follows: TGTGCCAGCAGTGGAGCCGCAGGAGCATCCTACGAGCAGTACTTC. The genes are TRBV6-1 and TRBJ2-7, with no clear D. The V gene lost 4 bases and the J gene lost 1 base, with 14 bases spanning the gap. CDR1 MNHNS and CDR2 SASEGT come from the germline V gene. This CDR3 spans 15 amino acids.

The chain joins TRBV25-1 to TRBJ2-2; D is undetermined. There are 19 residues in the CDR3. Germline CDR1 MGHDK, CDR2 SYGVNS. The ends were cut back, 6 bases at V and 3 bases at J, with 26 bases in the middle. The CDR3 sequence is CASSFPHPTGDRDTGELFF. CDR3 in DNA: TGTGCCAGCAGCTTCCCACACCCCACCGGTGATCGGGACACCGGGGAGCTGTTTTTT.